The 8 T cell receptor beta chains below were found in one sample sequenced in a study of blood T cell repertoires in COVID-19. Generated by immunoSEQ multiplex PCR, the TCRdb table keeps only in-frame clones and is missing some. The data contain more than 400,000 clones, 80% to 90% of them singletons. Sequenced material: peripheral blood. The receptor set was obtained from a human donor in a cohort sampled during active COVID-19.

The V and J genes are TRBV12-3 or TRBV12-4 and TRBJ1-2; no clear D. V lost 3 bases and J lost 7, with 12 bases in between. The CDR3 loop spans 13 amino acids. The CDR3 DNA sequence: TGTGCCAGCAGTTTGGGTGGGAGCTTTGGCTACACCTTC. It is translated as CASSLGGSFGYTF.

V is TRBV6-1 and J is TRBJ2-7, with 9 bases aligning to TRBD2. The CDR3 runs 17 residues. Per the germline V gene, CDR1 is MNHNS and CDR2 is SASEGT. V was clipped by 3 bases and J by 6 bases; unmatched bases: 15. CDR3 sequence reads: CASSDQGPGTSRSEQYF. The CDR3 nucleotides are TGTGCCAGCAGTGACCAGGGTCCCGGGACTAGCAGGTCCGAGCAGTACTTC.

This chain joins TRBV20-1 and TRBJ1-4; TRBD1 is a possible D gene (6 bases). Deletions cut 6 bases from V and 8 bases from J, with 10 bases between. Germline CDR1 DFQATT, CDR2 SNEGSKA (reference sequence). The length of the CDR3 is 11 residues. The CDR3 DNA sequence: TGCAGTGCCCCTGGGACAGAAAAACTGTTTTTT. Translation gives CSAPGTEKLFF.

The CDR3 region is CASSIVQTRTDTQYF. DNA for the CDR3: TGTGCCAGTAGTATAGTACAGACCCGCACAGATACGCAGTATTTT. This sequence joins TRBV19 and TRBJ2-3; D call uncertain. Germline V gives CDR1 LNHDA, CDR2 SQIVND (reference sequence). The CDR3 is 15 amino acids. The germline V and J ends were trimmed by 1 base and 1 base, with 9 bases remaining between them.

The rearrangement links TRBV6-2 or TRBV6-3 to TRBJ2-7, with D perhaps TRBD2 (6 bases). Germline CDR1 and CDR2: MNHEY and SVGEGT. V was clipped by 5 bases and J by 6 bases, with 17 bases between them. The CDR3 totals 14 residues. CDR3 sequence: CASSLRAPGGEQYF. The CDR3 DNA reads as TGTGCCAGCAGTCTGCGGGCCCCCGGGGGCGAGCAGTACTTC.

This sequence joins TRBV11-2 and TRBJ1-3, with 8 bases identical to TRBD1. The length of the CDR3 is 18 residues. Germline values: CDR1 SGHAT, CDR2 FQNNGV. The ends lost 3 bases at V and 0 bases at J; junction bases unmatched: 10. CDR3 sequence reads: CASSFRRQGISSGNTIYF. The CDR3 DNA sequence: TGTGCCAGCAGCTTCCGCCGACAGGGGATTTCCTCTGGAAACACCATATATTTT. Drawing the rest from reference TRBV11-2 and TRBJ1-3, the complete variable domain is EAGVAQSPRYKIIEKRQSVAFWCNPISGHATLYWYQQILGQGPKLLIQFQNNGVVDDSQLPKDRFSAERLKGVDSTLKIQPAKLEDSAVYLCASSFRRQGISSGNTIYFGEGSWLTVV.

J is TRBJ2-3 and V is TRBV29-1, with D maybe TRBD2 (5 bases). CDR1 is SQVTM, CDR2 ANQGSEA, per germline. Trimming removed 7 bases from V and 0 bases from J, with 8 bases in between. The CDR3 loop spans 12 amino acids. In DNA form, the CDR3 reads TGCAGCGCTCGGACTAGCACAGATACGCAGTATTTT. Protein: CSARTSTDTQYF.

This chain uses TRBV5-1 with TRBJ2-7; 8 nucleotides align to TRBD1. Germline CDR1 SGHRS, CDR2 YFSETQ. The CDR3 is made up of 15 amino acids. Trimming removed 4 bases from V and 0 bases from J; junction bases left unmatched: 6. The CDR3 DNA follows: TGCGCCAGCAGCCCTTTGGGGACAGGCTCCTACGAGCAGTACTTC. Protein product: CASSPLGTGSYEQYF.